This T cell receptor beta chain was obtained from a study of T cells after somatic rescue of genetic block. The CDR3 contains 15 residues. Per germline, CDR1 SNHLY and CDR2 FYNNEI. V lost 6 bases and J 1 base, leaving 15 bases between the germline ends. Sequenced by immunoSEQ multiplex PCR; TCRdb stores in-frame clones only, minus some. Seen here are 65,000 to 70,000 clones, less than 95% observed once, and the top ten hold 2.9%. Sequences were obtained from peripheral blood mononuclear cells (PBMCs). The chain recombines TRBV2 with TRBJ1-2, with D perhaps TRBD1 (5 bases). This clonotype was obtained from a man aged 40-49 years. CDR3 DNA sequence: TGTGCCAGCAGGGCAGACAGAGACGTTAACTATGGCTACACCTTC. Amino acid sequence: CASRADRDVNYGYTF.